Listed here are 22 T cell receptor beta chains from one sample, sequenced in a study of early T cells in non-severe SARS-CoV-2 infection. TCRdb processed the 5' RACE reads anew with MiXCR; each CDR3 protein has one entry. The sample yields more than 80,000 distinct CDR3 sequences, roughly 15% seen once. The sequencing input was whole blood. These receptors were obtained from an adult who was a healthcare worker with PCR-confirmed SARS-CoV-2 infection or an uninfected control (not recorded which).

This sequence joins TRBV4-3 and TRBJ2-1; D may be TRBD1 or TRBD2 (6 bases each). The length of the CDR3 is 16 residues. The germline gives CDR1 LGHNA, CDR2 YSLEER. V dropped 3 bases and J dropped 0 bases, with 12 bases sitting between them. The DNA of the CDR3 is TGCGCCAGCAGCCATACGGGGGCCGGCTCCTACAATGAGCAGTTCTTC. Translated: CASSHTGAGSYNEQFF.

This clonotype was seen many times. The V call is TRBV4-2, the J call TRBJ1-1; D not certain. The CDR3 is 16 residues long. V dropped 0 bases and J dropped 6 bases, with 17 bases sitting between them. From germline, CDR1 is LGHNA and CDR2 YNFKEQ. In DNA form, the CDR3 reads TGTGCCAGCAGCCAAGAAATGTTATACCCCGGGGCTGAAGCTTTCTTT. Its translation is CASSQEMLYPGAEAFF.

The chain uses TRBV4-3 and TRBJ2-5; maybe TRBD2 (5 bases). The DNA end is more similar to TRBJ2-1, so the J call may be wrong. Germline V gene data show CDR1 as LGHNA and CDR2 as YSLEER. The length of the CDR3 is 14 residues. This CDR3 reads CASSQALAEETQFF. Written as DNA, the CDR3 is TGCGCCAGCAGCCAAGCCCTAGCTGAAGAGACCCAGTTCTTC.

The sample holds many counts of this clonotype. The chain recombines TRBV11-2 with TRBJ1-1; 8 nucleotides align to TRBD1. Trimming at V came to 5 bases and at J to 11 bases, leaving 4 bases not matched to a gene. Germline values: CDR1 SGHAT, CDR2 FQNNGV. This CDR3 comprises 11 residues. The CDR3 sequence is CASSVGQEAFF. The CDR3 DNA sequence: TGTGCCAGCAGCGTGGGACAGGAGGCTTTCTTT.

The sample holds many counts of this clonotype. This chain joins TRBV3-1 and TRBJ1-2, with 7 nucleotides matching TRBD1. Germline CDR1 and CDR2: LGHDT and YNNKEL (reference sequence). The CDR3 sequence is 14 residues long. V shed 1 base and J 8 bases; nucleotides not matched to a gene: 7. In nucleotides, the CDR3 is TGTGCCAGCAGCCAAGGAGAGGGGACAGCCGGCTACACCTTC. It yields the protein CASSQGEGTAGYTF.

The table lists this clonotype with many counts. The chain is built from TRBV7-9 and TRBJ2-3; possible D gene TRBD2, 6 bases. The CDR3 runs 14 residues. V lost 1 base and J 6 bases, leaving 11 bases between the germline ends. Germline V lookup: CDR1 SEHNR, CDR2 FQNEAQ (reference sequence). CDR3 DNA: TGTGCCAGCAGCTTAGGGCGGGGCGGGGATACGCAGTATTTT. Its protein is CASSLGRGGDTQYF.

As DNA, the CDR3 is TGTGCCACCAGCAGAGAGCAGGGGGGAGGTCAGCCCCAGCATTTT. It yields the protein CATSREQGGGQPQHF. The chain couples TRBV15 to TRBJ1-5, with 7 bases lining up with TRBD1. The CDR3 length is 15 residues. The germline CDR1 and CDR2 sequences are LNHNV and YYDKDF (reference sequence). Germline trimming cut 0 bases from V and 6 bases from J; bases unmatched to any gene: 5.

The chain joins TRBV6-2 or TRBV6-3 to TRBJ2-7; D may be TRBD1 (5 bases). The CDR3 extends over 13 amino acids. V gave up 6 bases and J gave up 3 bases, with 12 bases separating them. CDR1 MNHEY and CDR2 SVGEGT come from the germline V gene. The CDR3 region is CASRDQGIYEQYF. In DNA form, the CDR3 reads TGTGCCAGCAGGGACCAGGGAATCTACGAGCAGTACTTC.

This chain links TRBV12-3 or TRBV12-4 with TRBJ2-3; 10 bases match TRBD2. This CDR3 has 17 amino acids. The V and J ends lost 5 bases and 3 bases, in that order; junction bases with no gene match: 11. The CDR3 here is CASSTRLAGVGTDTQYF. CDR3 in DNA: TGTGCCAGCAGTACAAGACTAGCGGGTGTAGGGACAGATACGCAGTATTTT.

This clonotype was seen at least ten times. Here the CDR3 DNA reads TGCGCCAGCAGCCAAGTGGGCGGATCGAACACTGAAGCTTTCTTT. Protein sequence: CASSQVGGSNTEAFF. This chain connects TRBV4-3 to TRBJ1-1; no clear D. The length of the CDR3 is 15 residues. The V end lost 1 base, the J end lost 1 base, and 10 bases lay between the germline ends. Germline V CDR1 and CDR2: LGHNA, YSLEER.

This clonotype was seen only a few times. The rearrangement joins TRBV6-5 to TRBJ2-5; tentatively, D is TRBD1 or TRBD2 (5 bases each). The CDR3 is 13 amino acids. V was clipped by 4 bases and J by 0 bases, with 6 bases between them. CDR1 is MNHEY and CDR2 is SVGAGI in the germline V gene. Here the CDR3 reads CASSWGYQETQYF. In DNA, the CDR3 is TGTGCCAGCAGTTGGGGGTACCAAGAGACCCAGTACTTC.

The DNA of the CDR3 is TGTGCCAGCAGCTTAGCGTCAGTTAGCGGGAAGTACTTC. Its translation: CASSLASVSGKYF. The chain carries TRBV7-9 and TRBJ2-5; 8 bases fit TRBD2. The CDR3 consists of 13 residues. V lost 0 bases and J lost 12; bases outside the gene matches: 6. In germline, CDR1 is SEHNR, CDR2 FQNEAQ (reference sequence). The variable domain in full, completed from reference TRBV7-9 and TRBJ2-5, reads DTGVSQNPRHKITKRGQNVTFRCDPISEHNRLYWYRQTLGQGPEFLTYFQNEAQLEKSRLLSDRFSAERPKGSFSTLEIQRTEQGDSAMYLCASSLASVSGKYFGPGTRLLVL.

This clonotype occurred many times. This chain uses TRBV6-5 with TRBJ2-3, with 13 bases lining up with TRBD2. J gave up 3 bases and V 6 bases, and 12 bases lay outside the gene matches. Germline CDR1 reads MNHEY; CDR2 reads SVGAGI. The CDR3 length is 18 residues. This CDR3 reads CASSILAGGPSSTDTQYF. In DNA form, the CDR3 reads TGTGCCAGCAGCATACTAGCGGGGGGGCCGAGTTCAACAGATACGCAGTATTTT.

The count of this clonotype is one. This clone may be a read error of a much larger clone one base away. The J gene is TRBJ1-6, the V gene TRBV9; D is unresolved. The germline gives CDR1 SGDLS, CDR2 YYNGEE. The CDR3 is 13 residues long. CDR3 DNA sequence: TGTGCCAGCAGCGCAAGAGCGGTTTCACCCCCCCACTTT. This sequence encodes CASSARAVSPPHF.

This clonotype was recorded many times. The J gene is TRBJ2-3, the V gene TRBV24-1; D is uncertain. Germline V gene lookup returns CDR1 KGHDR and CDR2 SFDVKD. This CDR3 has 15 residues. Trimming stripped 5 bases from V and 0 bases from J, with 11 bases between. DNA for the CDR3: TGTGCCACCAGTGCCGGGTTTTCTAGCACAGATACGCAGTATTTT. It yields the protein CATSAGFSSTDTQYF.

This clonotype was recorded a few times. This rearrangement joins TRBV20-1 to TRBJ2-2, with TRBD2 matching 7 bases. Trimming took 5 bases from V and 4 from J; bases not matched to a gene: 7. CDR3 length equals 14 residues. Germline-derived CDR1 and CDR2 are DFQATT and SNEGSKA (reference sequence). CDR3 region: CSASRTSFTGELFF. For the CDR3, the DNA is TGCAGTGCTTCTAGGACTAGTTTCACCGGGGAGCTGTTTTTT.

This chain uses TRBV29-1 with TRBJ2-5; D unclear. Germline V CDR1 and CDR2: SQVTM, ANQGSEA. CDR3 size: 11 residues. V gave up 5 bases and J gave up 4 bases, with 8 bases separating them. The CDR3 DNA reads TGCAGCGTTAAGGGTGGAGAGACCCAGTACTTC. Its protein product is CSVKGGETQYF.

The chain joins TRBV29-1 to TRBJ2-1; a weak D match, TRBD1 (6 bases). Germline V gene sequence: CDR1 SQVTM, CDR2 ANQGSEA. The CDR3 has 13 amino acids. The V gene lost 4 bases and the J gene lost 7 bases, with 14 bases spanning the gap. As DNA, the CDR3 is TGCAGCGTTGTGAATAGGGGGACGAATGAGCAGTTCTTC. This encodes CSVVNRGTNEQFF.

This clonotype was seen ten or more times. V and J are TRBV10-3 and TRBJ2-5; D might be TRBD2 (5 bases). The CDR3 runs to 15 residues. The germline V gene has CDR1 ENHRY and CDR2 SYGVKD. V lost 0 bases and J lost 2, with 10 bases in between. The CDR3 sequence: CAISESRLAQETQYF. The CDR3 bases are TGTGCCATCAGTGAGTCGAGGCTAGCTCAAGAGACCCAGTACTTC.

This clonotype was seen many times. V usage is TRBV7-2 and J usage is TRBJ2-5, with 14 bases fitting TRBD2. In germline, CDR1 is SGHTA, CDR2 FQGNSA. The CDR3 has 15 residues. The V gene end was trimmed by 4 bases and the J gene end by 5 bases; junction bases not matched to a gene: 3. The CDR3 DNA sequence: TGTGCCAGCAGCTCGGGACTAGCGGGGGTGGAGACCCAGTACTTC. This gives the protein CASSSGLAGVETQYF.

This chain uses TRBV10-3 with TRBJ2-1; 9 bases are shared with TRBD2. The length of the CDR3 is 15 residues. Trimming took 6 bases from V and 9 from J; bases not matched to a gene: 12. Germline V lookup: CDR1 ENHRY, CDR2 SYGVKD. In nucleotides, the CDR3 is TGTGCCATCAGGGCGGGGGGGACCCCTGGGAGTGAGCAGTTCTTC. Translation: CAIRAGGTPGSEQFF.

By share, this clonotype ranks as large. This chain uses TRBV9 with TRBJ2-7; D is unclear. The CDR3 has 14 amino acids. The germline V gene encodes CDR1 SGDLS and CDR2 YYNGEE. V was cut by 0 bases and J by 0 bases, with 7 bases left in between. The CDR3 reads CASSVAQSSYEQYF. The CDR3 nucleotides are TGTGCCAGCAGCGTAGCGCAGAGCTCCTACGAGCAGTACTTC. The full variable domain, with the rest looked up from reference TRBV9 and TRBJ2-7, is DSGVTQTPKHLITATGQRVTLRCSPRSGDLSVYWYQQSLDQGLQFLIQYYNGEERAKGNILERFSAQQFPDLHSELNLSSLELGDSALYFCASSVAQSSYEQYFGPGTRLTVT.